One and the same sample provided the 10 T cell receptor beta chains below, sequenced in a study of blood T cell repertoires in COVID-19. The protocol was immunoSEQ multiplex PCR, while the TCRdb copy is restricted to in-frame clones and leaves out a portion. Of roughly 140,000 clones listed, around 83% are singletons. The material sequenced was peripheral blood. The receptors originated from a woman aged 45 to 65 in a cohort sampled during active or convalescent COVID-19.

The V and J genes are TRBV6-6 and TRBJ1-5; no clear D. V dropped 8 bases and J dropped 4 bases, with 12 bases sitting between them. The CDR3 runs to 13 residues. The germline V gene has CDR1 MNHNY and CDR2 SVGAGI (reference sequence). Here the CDR3 DNA reads TGTGCCAGCCGGTGGGGAGTGAATCAGCCCCAGCATTTT. It codes for CASRWGVNQPQHF.

The V gene is TRBV7-9, the J gene TRBJ1-3; D is perhaps TRBD1 (6 bases). Trimming took off 5 bases at V and 0 bases at J, with 14 bases between the two ends. The germline V gene encodes CDR1 SEHNR and CDR2 FQNEAQ (reference sequence). The CDR3 length is 16 residues. The CDR3 DNA reads as TGTGCCAGCAGCCTAAGGGACACTTTCTCTGGAAACACCATATATTTT. It is translated as CASSLRDTFSGNTIYF.

This clone was detected only once. V gene TRBV6-5 combines with J gene TRBJ1-5; 9 positions agree with TRBD1. Germline CDR1 is MNHEY and CDR2 is SVGAGI. This CDR3 has 14 residues. V dropped 5 bases and J dropped 7; count of bases not matched to a gene: 6. The CDR3 DNA reads TGTGCCAGCAGTCTCGGACAGGGGATGCAGCCCCAGCATTTT. Encoded protein: CASSLGQGMQPQHF.

The CDR3 here is CASSIPTAEGSNQPQHF. The CDR3 coding sequence is TGTGCCAGTAGTATACCTACGGCTGAGGGAAGCAATCAGCCCCAGCATTTT. The V gene is TRBV19, the J gene TRBJ1-5; D unclear. Germline loops: CDR1 LNHDA, CDR2 SQIVND (reference sequence). The CDR3 has 17 residues. V gave up 2 bases and J gave up 1 base, with 15 bases separating them.

The J gene is TRBJ1-2, the V gene TRBV2; D unclear. The CDR3 consists of 14 residues. CDR1 and CDR2 (germline): SNHLY, FYNNEI. V lost 7 bases and J lost 5, with 17 bases in between. In DNA, the CDR3 is TGTGCCAGCAAAGCTACGGGGTCGTGGTATGGCTACACCTTC. Translated: CASKATGSWYGYTF. Supplemented by reference TRBV2 and TRBJ1-2, the full variable domain reads EPEVTQTPSHQVTQMGQEVILRCVPISNHLYFYWYRQILGQKVEFLVSFYNNEISEKSEIFDDQFSVERPDGSNFTLKIRSTKLEDSAMYFCASKATGSWYGYTFGSGTRLTVV.

The chain joins TRBV5-1 to TRBJ2-5; no firm D call. The CDR3 length is 12 residues. Germline V CDR1 and CDR2: SGHRS, YFSETQ. The V gene lost 0 bases and the J gene lost 7 bases, with 7 bases spanning the gap. DNA of the CDR3: TGCGCCAGCAGCTTGGCCGGAGTGACCCAGTACTTC. Translation gives CASSLAGVTQYF.

The chain couples TRBV5-1 to TRBJ2-2; maybe TRBD1 (6 bases). This CDR3 is 15 amino acids long. Germline CDR1 and CDR2: SGHRS and YFSETQ. With 6 bases removed from V and 1 base from J, the gap between germline ends came to 13 bases. CDR3 amino acids: CASTPLGGNTGELFF. The CDR3 DNA follows: TGCGCCAGCACCCCCTTAGGGGGGAACACCGGGGAGCTGTTTTTT. The variable domain in full, completed from reference TRBV5-1 and TRBJ2-2, reads KAGVTQTPRYLIKTRGQQVTLSCSPISGHRSVSWYQQTPGQGLQFLFEYFSETQRNKGNFPGRFSGRQFSNSRSEMNVSTLELGDSALYLCASTPLGGNTGELFFGEGSRLTVL.

This clone was seen just once. The chain employs TRBV21-1 and TRBJ1-1; the table's D call, TRBD1, has no DNA check behind it. TRBV21-1 is designated a pseudogene. The CDR3 contains 15 residues. In nucleotides, the CDR3 is TGTGCCAGCAACAGAAGGGACAGGGTTCGATATTGGGCTTTCTTT. Amino acid sequence: CASNRRDRVRYWAFF.

The genes are TRBV6-5 and TRBJ1-3; no firm D call. V was shortened by 6 bases and J by 7 bases, with 13 bases between the two germline ends. CDR1 is MNHEY and CDR2 is SVGAGI in the germline V gene. The CDR3 sequence is 13 residues long. The CDR3 reads CASSAFRRNTIYF. Written as DNA, the CDR3 is TGTGCCAGCAGCGCCTTTCGCCGGAACACCATATATTTT.

This clone has a single count. J is TRBJ1-2 and V is TRBV27; TRBD1 matches 8 bases. V was pared by 10 bases and J by 3 bases, with 13 bases of the junction left unmatched. Germline V gives CDR1 MNHEY, CDR2 SMNVEV (reference sequence). This CDR3 contains 15 residues. The CDR3 spells CATRAGGEGYYGYTF. In DNA, the CDR3 is TGTGCCACTCGCGCAGGGGGCGAAGGTTACTATGGCTACACCTTC.